Presented here are 24 T cell receptor beta chains from one specimen sequenced in a study of T cell responses to AZD1222 COVID-19 vaccine. This table comes from immunoSEQ multiplex PCR, and its TCRdb copy is limited to in-frame clones, with some not included. The sample lists about 56,000 clones, 86% occurring once. Sequenced here: peripheral blood, sampled 28 days after the second AZD1222 dose. Receptor source: an adult who received the AZD1222 COVID-19 vaccine.

The chain joins TRBV7-9 to TRBJ2-3; 9 bases line up with TRBD2. The trim removed 5 bases at V and 4 bases at J, leaving 7 bases unmatched. Looked up from germline, CDR1 is SEHNR and CDR2 is FQNEAQ (reference sequence). The CDR3 sequence is 15 residues long. CDR3 residues: CASSELGTSPDTQYF. The CDR3 DNA sequence: TGTGCCAGCAGCGAACTCGGGACTAGCCCAGATACGCAGTATTTT.

The CDR3 loop reads CASTGQIPPGELFF. Here the CDR3 DNA reads TGTGCCAGCACCGGGCAGATTCCCCCCGGGGAGCTGTTTTTT. The chain joins TRBV6-5 to TRBJ2-2; D not certain. V lost 7 bases and J lost 6, with 15 bases in between. CDR1 MNHEY and CDR2 SVGAGI come from the germline V gene. The CDR3 runs 14 residues.

V gene TRBV15 combines with J gene TRBJ1-2; 9 positions agree with TRBD1. J lost 2 bases, V lost 0 bases, and 16 bases had no gene match. CDR3 length: 20 amino acids. The germline V gene encodes CDR1 LNHNV and CDR2 YYDKDF (reference sequence). The CDR3 DNA is TGTGCCACCAGCAGAGATCAAGAGTCCCGGGACAGGGAAGGAAACTATGGCTACACCTTC. Translating it yields CATSRDQESRDREGNYGYTF.

CDR3 sequence: CASSRDPFYGYTF. CDR3 DNA sequence: TGTGCCAGCAGCCGGGACCCGTTCTATGGCTACACCTTC. The chain is built from TRBV28 and TRBJ1-2, with D possibly TRBD1 on 5 matching bases. In germline, CDR1 is MDHEN, CDR2 SYDVKM. Between the trimmed V and J ends, which lost 6 bases and 4 bases, there was a span of 12 bases. The CDR3 totals 13 residues.

The chain uses TRBV19 and TRBJ2-4, with D perhaps matching TRBD2 (7 bases). Germline V gives CDR1 LNHDA, CDR2 SQIVND (reference sequence). V lost 9 bases and J lost 0, with 18 bases in between. The CDR3 is 16 residues long. CDR3 bases: TGTGCCAGCTCGACGGGGGGCAACCTAGCCAAAAACATTCAGTACTTC. Protein product: CASSTGGNLAKNIQYF.

The chain combines TRBV5-4 with TRBJ2-7; no clear D gene. Germline-derived CDR1 and CDR2 are SGHNT and YYREEE (reference sequence). V lost 0 bases and J 0 bases, leaving 10 bases between the germline ends. The CDR3 has 15 amino acids. This CDR3 reads CASSLGGTNSYEQYF. The CDR3 nucleotides read TGTGCCAGCAGCTTGGGTGGCACAAACTCCTACGAGCAGTACTTC.

The chain employs TRBV18 and TRBJ1-5, with 9 bases matching TRBD1. V lost 2 bases, J lost 2 bases, and 4 bases stayed unmatched. The germline V gene has CDR1 KGHSH and CDR2 LQKENI. This CDR3 has 16 amino acids. The CDR3 loop is CASSPDRGRGNQPQHF. The CDR3 nucleotides read TGTGCCAGCTCACCAGACAGGGGGAGGGGCAATCAGCCCCAGCATTTT.

The chain combines TRBV5-1 with TRBJ2-7; 9 nucleotides match TRBD1. The junction had 2 bases not matched to a gene; V was cut back by 0 bases and J by 4 bases. The CDR3 sequence is 14 residues long. The germline V gene encodes CDR1 SGHRS and CDR2 YFSETQ. In DNA form, the CDR3 reads TGCGCCAGCAGCTTGGCCGACAGGGGGTACGAGCAGTACTTC. Amino acid sequence: CASSLADRGYEQYF.

The V gene is TRBV30, the J gene TRBJ2-7; TRBD1 is a possible D gene (6 bases). Between the trimmed V and J ends, which lost 2 bases and 3 bases, there was a span of 11 bases. This CDR3 contains 13 residues. Germline values: CDR1 GTSNPN, CDR2 SVGIG (reference sequence). The CDR3 DNA follows: TGTGCCTGGAGTCCCGGACAGAACTACGAGCAGTACTTC. It specifies CAWSPGQNYEQYF.

V and J are TRBV7-9 and TRBJ1-2; TRBD1 might be the D (5 bases). Germline V gives CDR1 SEHNR, CDR2 FQNEAQ (reference sequence). The CDR3 consists of 15 residues. V was cut by 5 bases and J by 4 bases, with 17 bases left in between. The CDR3 DNA follows: TGTGCCAGCAGCCCAAGGGGAGGGTCTTCCTATGGCTACACCTTC. Amino acids: CASSPRGGSSYGYTF.

This chain connects TRBV6-1 to TRBJ1-3; D is ambiguous. Germline lookup yields CDR1 MNHNS and CDR2 SASEGT. This CDR3 region has 16 residues. Trimming took off 1 base at V and 0 bases at J, with 10 bases between the two ends. CDR3 coding DNA: TGTGCCAGCAGTGAAGTGGCCCTTAACTCTGGAAACACCATATATTTT. It yields the protein CASSEVALNSGNTIYF.

This rearrangement joins TRBV6-1 to TRBJ1-3, with D unclear. The germline V and J ends were trimmed by 0 bases and 4 bases, with 10 bases remaining between them. The CDR3 covers 15 residues. The germline V gene encodes CDR1 MNHNS and CDR2 SASEGT. The CDR3 here is CASSEAPLRGNTIYF. The CDR3 DNA follows: TGTGCCAGCAGTGAAGCGCCCCTAAGAGGAAACACCATATATTTT.

The chain couples TRBV28 to TRBJ1-6; D gene ambiguous. V dropped 1 base and J dropped 5 bases, with 9 bases sitting between them. Germline V lookup: CDR1 MDHEN, CDR2 SYDVKM. The CDR3 runs 15 residues. In nucleotides, the CDR3 is TGTGCCAGCAGTTTATCCGAAGGGCATAATTCACCCCTCCACTTT. This codes for CASSLSEGHNSPLHF.

V usage is TRBV28 and J usage is TRBJ1-1; D is ambiguous. Germline CDR1 and CDR2: MDHEN and SYDVKM. The CDR3 spans 15 residues. The V gene lost 6 bases and the J gene lost 0 bases, with 14 bases spanning the gap. For the CDR3, the DNA is TGTGCCAGCAGGGCGCCCGGGGTCATGAACACTGAAGCTTTCTTT. As protein: CASRAPGVMNTEAFF.

This chain joins TRBV19 and TRBJ1-5; 7 nucleotides line up with TRBD1. The CDR3 runs 20 residues. V was pared by 4 bases and J by 3 bases, with 21 bases of the junction left unmatched. Germline V gene data show CDR1 as LNHDA and CDR2 as SQIVND (reference sequence). The CDR3 DNA reads TGTGCCAGTAGTACCCACCTGAGGACAGGACACCCTGAATCCAATCAGCCCCAGCATTTT. Its protein product is CASSTHLRTGHPESNQPQHF. Full variable domain (missing parts from reference TRBV19 and TRBJ1-5): DGGITQSPKYLFRKEGQNVTLSCEQNLNHDAMYWYRQDPGQGLRLIYYSQIVNDFQKGDIAEGYSVSREKKESFPLTVTSAQKNPTAFYLCASSTHLRTGHPESNQPQHFGDGTRLSIL.

Only one count was recorded for this clone. The chain couples TRBV7-2 to TRBJ2-1; 8 bases are shared with TRBD2. Germline assignment: CDR1 SGHTA and CDR2 FQGNSA. V was pared by 6 bases and J by 4 bases, with 11 bases of the junction left unmatched. There are 16 residues in the CDR3. CDR3 sequence reads: CASSAGGLGFYNEQFF. The CDR3 nucleotides are TGTGCCAGCAGTGCGGGGGGACTAGGGTTTTACAATGAGCAGTTCTTC.

This clone has a single count. The rearrangement links TRBV6-5 to TRBJ1-3, with 8 bases aligning to TRBD1. With 2 bases clipped from V and 4 bases from J, the junction kept 7 bases outside the gene matches. The length of the CDR3 is 16 residues. Germline lookup yields CDR1 MNHEY and CDR2 SVGAGI. CDR3 amino acids: CASSYRTGRTGNTIYF. The CDR3 nucleotides read TGTGCCAGCAGTTACCGGACAGGGAGAACAGGAAACACCATATATTTT.

The chain recombines TRBV19 with TRBJ1-5; a possible D gene is TRBD1 (5 bases). Trimming pared 7 bases from V and 9 bases from J, leaving 16 bases between. CDR1 is LNHDA and CDR2 is SQIVND in the germline V gene (reference sequence). The CDR3 totals 13 residues. CDR3 nucleotide sequence: TGTGCCAGTACCGGGACGGACAAGGGGCCCCAGCATTTT. As protein: CASTGTDKGPQHF.

This clone was observed a few times. This CDR3 is CASSQGLAGYNEQFF. For the CDR3, the DNA is TGCGCCAGCAGCCAAGGACTAGCGGGCTACAATGAGCAGTTCTTC. This sequence joins TRBV4-3 and TRBJ2-1; the match to TRBD2 covers 10 bases. Germline CDR1 LGHNA, CDR2 YSLEER. V lost 1 base and J lost 3; bases outside the gene matches: 0. This CDR3 contains 15 residues.

The rearrangement links TRBV5-4 to TRBJ2-1, with D perhaps TRBD1 (6 bases). CDR1 is SGHNT and CDR2 is YYREEE in the germline V gene (reference sequence). The CDR3 is 12 amino acids. V was clipped by 5 bases and J by 10 bases, with 13 bases between them. The CDR3 bases are TGTGCCAGCAGTTTTCCCGGGACAGAGCAGTTCTTC. Translated: CASSFPGTEQFF.

The chain has TRBV11-2 and TRBJ2-3; 11 nucleotides agree with TRBD2. There are 13 residues in the CDR3. The germline CDR1 and CDR2 sequences are SGHAT and FQNNGV. J was trimmed by 6 bases and V by 6 bases; bases with no gene match: 2. CDR3 bases: TGTGCCAGCAGACTAGCGGGAGAGGATACGCAGTATTTT. Encoded protein: CASRLAGEDTQYF.

The chain combines TRBV3-1 (or the pseudogene TRBV3-2) with TRBJ2-3, with D maybe TRBD2 (6 bases). The V end was cut by 8 bases, the J end by 0 bases, with 12 bases between. Germline V gene data show CDR1 as LGHDT and CDR2 as YNNKEL (reference sequence). The CDR3 is 14 amino acids. The CDR3 loop is CASAFSGSTDTQYF. In DNA form, the CDR3 reads TGTGCCAGCGCGTTCAGCGGGAGCACAGATACGCAGTATTTT.

V gene TRBV29-1 combines with J gene TRBJ2-3; TRBD1 aligns across 7 bases. Per the germline V gene, CDR1 is SQVTM and CDR2 is ANQGSEA. With V trimmed by 6 bases and J by 1 base, 4 bases remained unmatched. The CDR3 runs to 13 residues. CDR3 loop: CSVGQVGTDTQYF. CDR3 coding DNA: TGCAGCGTCGGACAGGTTGGCACAGATACGCAGTATTTT.

This chain joins TRBV14 and TRBJ1-2; possible D gene TRBD1, 6 bases. V was cut by 6 bases and J by 2 bases, with 10 bases left in between. The V gene's germline CDR1 is SGHDN and CDR2 FVKESK. The CDR3 has 13 residues. CDR3 amino acids: CASSQDRNYGYTF. CDR3 bases: TGTGCCAGCAGTCAGGACAGAAACTATGGCTACACCTTC.